One sample yielded the 14 T cell receptor beta chains listed below, sequenced in a study of blood T cell repertoires in COVID-19. Repertoires were generated with immunoSEQ multiplex PCR, while TCRdb's copy carries only in-frame clones and drops some. This table has about 200,000 clones, approximately 86% appearing once. The sample consisted of PBMCs or T cells enriched from blood (not recorded which). The receptors here all came from a woman between 40 and 55 years old with acute COVID-19.

The chain combines TRBV18 with TRBJ2-7, with 7 bases identical to TRBD2. The CDR3 is 19 residues long. Germline V CDR1 and CDR2: KGHSH, LQKENI. Trimming cost V 3 bases and J 6 bases; bases outside gene matches: 23. The CDR3 sequence is CASSPTVAAGLGGSGEQYF. The CDR3 nucleotides are TGTGCCAGCTCACCGACGGTTGCGGCAGGGTTGGGAGGGAGCGGCGAGCAGTACTTC.

The chain links TRBV20-1 to TRBJ2-1, with 7 bases matching TRBD2. The germline gives CDR1 DFQATT, CDR2 SNEGSKA (reference sequence). With V trimmed by 4 bases and J by 13 bases, 4 bases remained unmatched. The CDR3 sequence is 10 residues long. The CDR3 bases are TGCAGTGCTACCGGGACTAAACAGTTCTTC. Its protein product is CSATGTKQFF.

J is TRBJ2-5 and V is TRBV29-1; possibly TRBD2 for D (5 bases). Germline V gene lookup returns CDR1 SQVTM and CDR2 ANQGSEA. V was clipped by 3 bases and J by 2 bases, with 10 bases between them. This CDR3 contains 13 residues. The CDR3 is CSVERVGQETQYF. CDR3 sequence (DNA): TGCAGCGTTGAGCGGGTAGGACAAGAGACCCAGTACTTC.

The V gene is TRBV7-9, the J gene TRBJ1-3; TRBD1 is a possible D gene (5 bases). Deletions cut 7 bases from V and 1 base from J, with 8 bases between. Germline loops: CDR1 SEHNR, CDR2 FQNEAQ (reference sequence). The CDR3 loop spans 13 amino acids. The CDR3 region is CASTSGSGNTIYF. The CDR3 region has the DNA TGTGCCAGCACTTCAGGGTCTGGAAACACCATATATTTT.

The chain employs TRBV23-1 and TRBJ1-3, with D possibly matching TRBD1 (6 bases). TRBV23-1 is an open reading frame whose function is uncertain. V was cut by 2 bases and J by 0 bases, with 14 bases left in between. This CDR3 comprises 17 residues. CDR3 bases: TGCGCCAGCAGTCAACCCCAGGGGCGCCACTCTGGAAACACCATATATTTT. Its protein product is CASSQPQGRHSGNTIYF.

The chain is built from TRBV28 and TRBJ2-5; a weak D match, TRBD1 (6 bases). This CDR3 spans 17 amino acids. In germline, CDR1 is MDHEN, CDR2 SYDVKM. V lost 3 bases to trimming and J lost 5 bases, with 22 bases between them. The CDR3, as DNA: TGTGCCAGCAGTTTCGGGGTATTAAGAGGGGGTGGGGAGACCCAGTACTTC. It specifies CASSFGVLRGGGETQYF. The whole variable domain, filled in from reference TRBV28 and TRBJ2-5, reads DVKVTQSSRYLVKRTGEKVFLECVQDMDHENMFWYRQDPGLGLRLIYFSYDVKMKEKGDIPEGYSVSREKKERFSLILESASTNQTSMYLCASSFGVLRGGGETQYFGPGTRLLVL.

V gene TRBV5-8 combines with J gene TRBJ2-1; 9 bases map to TRBD2. The CDR3 is made up of 16 amino acids. In germline, CDR1 is SGHTS, CDR2 YDEGEE. Germline trimming cut 4 bases from V and 4 bases from J; bases unmatched to any gene: 9. The CDR3 loop is CASSKAGTSPYNEQFF. For the CDR3, the DNA is TGTGCCAGCAGCAAAGCCGGGACTAGCCCATACAATGAGCAGTTCTTC.

The chain joins TRBV5-1 to TRBJ2-7, with a weak D call TRBD2 (6 bases). CDR1 is SGHRS, CDR2 YFSETQ, per germline. The CDR3 covers 15 residues. Trimming stripped 3 bases from V and 2 bases from J, with 15 bases between. CDR3 loop: CASSWTRGLAYEQYF. CDR3 bases: TGCGCCAGCAGCTGGACGCGGGGTCTTGCCTACGAGCAGTACTTC.

The V gene is TRBV15, the J gene TRBJ1-1; no clear D. The CDR3 spans 13 residues. Germline CDR1 is LNHNV and CDR2 is YYDKDF (reference sequence). V dropped 1 base and J dropped 2 bases, with 5 bases sitting between them. DNA of the CDR3: TGTGCCACCAGCAGAGGGAGAAACACTGAAGCTTTCTTT. It is translated as CATSRGRNTEAFF.

This sequence joins TRBV5-5 and TRBJ2-5, with TRBD2 matching 16 bases. Germline trimming cut 4 bases from V and 7 bases from J; bases unmatched to any gene: 10. CDR3 length equals 17 residues. Germline CDR1 reads SGHKS; CDR2 reads YYEKEE (reference sequence). CDR3 coding DNA: TGTGCCAGCAGCCCGGGACTAGCGGGAGGGGCTAGTGGGACCCAGTACTTC. Translated: CASSPGLAGGASGTQYF.

The CDR3 loop reads CASSASGTSGTFRELFF. The CDR3 nucleotides read TGTGCCAGCAGCGCCTCCGGGACTAGCGGGACTTTTAGGGAGCTGTTTTTT. The chain carries TRBV13 and TRBJ2-2, with TRBD2 identical over 13 bases. J lost 9 bases, V lost 5 bases, and 12 bases had no gene match. The CDR3 runs 17 residues. Germline-derived CDR1 and CDR2 are PRHDT and FYEKMQ (reference sequence).

The V and J genes are TRBV28 and TRBJ2-1, with 13 nucleotides matching TRBD2. V shed 4 bases and J 4 bases; nucleotides not matched to a gene: 1. CDR3 length: 15 amino acids. Per the germline V gene, CDR1 is MDHEN and CDR2 is SYDVKM. The DNA of the CDR3 is TGTGCCAGCAGTTGGACTAGCGGGGGATACAATGAGCAGTTCTTC. This sequence encodes CASSWTSGGYNEQFF.

The gene calls are TRBV7-6 and TRBJ2-5; D remains unclear. V shed 4 bases and J shed 4 bases, with 4 bases lying between them. The V gene's germline CDR1 is SGHVS and CDR2 FNYEAQ. There are 11 residues in the CDR3. CDR3 DNA: TGTGCCAGCAGCTCCCGAGAGACCCAGTACTTC. The encoded protein is CASSSRETQYF.

The V call is TRBV5-6, the J call TRBJ2-2; no firm D call. CDR3 length equals 15 residues. Germline CDR1 SGHDT, CDR2 YYEEEE. V was pared by 5 bases and J by 1 base, with 12 bases between. For the CDR3, the DNA is TGTGCCAGCAGTAGAAACCCATTGAACACCGGGGAGCTGTTTTTT. Translating gives CASSRNPLNTGELFF.